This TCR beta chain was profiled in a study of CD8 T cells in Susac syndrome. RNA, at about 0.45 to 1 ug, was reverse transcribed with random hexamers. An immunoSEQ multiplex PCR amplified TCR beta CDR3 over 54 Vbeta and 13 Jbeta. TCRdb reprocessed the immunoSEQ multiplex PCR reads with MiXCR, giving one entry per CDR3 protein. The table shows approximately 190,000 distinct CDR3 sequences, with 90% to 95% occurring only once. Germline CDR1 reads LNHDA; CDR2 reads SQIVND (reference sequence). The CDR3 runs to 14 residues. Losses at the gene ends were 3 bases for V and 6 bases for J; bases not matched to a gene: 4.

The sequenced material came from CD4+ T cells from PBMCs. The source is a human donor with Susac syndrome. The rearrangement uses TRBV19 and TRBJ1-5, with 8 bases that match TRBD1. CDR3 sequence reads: CASSINRGFQPQHF. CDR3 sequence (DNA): TGTGCCAGTAGTATTAACAGGGGGTTTCAGCCCCAGCATTTT.